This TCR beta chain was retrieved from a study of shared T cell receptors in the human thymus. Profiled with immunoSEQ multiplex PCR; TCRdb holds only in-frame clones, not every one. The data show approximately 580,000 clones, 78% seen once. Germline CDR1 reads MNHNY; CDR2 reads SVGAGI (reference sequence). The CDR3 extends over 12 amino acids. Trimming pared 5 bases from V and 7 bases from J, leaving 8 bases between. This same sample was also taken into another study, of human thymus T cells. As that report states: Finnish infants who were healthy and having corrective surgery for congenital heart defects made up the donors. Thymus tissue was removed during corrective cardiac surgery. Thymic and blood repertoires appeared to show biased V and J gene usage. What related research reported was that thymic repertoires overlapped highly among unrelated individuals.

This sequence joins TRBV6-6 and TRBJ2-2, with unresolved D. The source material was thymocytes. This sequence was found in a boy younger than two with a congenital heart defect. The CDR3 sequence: CASSLPGGELFF. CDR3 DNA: TGTGCCAGCAGTCTACCCGGCGGGGAGCTGTTTTTT.